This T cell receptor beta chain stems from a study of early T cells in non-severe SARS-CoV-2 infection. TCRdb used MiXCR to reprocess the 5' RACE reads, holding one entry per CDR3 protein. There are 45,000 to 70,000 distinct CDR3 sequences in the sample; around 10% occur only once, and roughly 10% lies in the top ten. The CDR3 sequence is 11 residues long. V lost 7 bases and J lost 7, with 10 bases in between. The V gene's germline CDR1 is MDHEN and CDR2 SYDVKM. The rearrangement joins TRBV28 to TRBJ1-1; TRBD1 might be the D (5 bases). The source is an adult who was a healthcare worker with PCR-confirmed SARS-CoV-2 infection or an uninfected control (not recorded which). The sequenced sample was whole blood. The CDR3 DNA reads TGTGCCAGCACAGGGTGGGTTGAAGCTTTCTTT. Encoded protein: CASTGWVEAFF.